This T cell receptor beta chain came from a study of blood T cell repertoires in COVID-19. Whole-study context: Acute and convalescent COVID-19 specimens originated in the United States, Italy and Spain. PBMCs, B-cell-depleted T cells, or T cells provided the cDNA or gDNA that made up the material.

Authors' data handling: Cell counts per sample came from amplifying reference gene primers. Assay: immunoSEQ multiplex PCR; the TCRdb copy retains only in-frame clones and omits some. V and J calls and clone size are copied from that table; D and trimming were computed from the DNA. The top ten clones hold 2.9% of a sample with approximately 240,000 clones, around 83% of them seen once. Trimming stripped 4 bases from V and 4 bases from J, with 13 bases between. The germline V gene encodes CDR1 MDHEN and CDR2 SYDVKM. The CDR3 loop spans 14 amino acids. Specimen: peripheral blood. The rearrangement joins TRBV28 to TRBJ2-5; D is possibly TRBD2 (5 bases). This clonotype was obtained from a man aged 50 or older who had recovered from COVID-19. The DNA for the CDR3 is TGTGCCAGCAGTTATGGACTCCTCGGAGAGACCCAGTACTTC. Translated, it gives CASSYGLLGETQYF.